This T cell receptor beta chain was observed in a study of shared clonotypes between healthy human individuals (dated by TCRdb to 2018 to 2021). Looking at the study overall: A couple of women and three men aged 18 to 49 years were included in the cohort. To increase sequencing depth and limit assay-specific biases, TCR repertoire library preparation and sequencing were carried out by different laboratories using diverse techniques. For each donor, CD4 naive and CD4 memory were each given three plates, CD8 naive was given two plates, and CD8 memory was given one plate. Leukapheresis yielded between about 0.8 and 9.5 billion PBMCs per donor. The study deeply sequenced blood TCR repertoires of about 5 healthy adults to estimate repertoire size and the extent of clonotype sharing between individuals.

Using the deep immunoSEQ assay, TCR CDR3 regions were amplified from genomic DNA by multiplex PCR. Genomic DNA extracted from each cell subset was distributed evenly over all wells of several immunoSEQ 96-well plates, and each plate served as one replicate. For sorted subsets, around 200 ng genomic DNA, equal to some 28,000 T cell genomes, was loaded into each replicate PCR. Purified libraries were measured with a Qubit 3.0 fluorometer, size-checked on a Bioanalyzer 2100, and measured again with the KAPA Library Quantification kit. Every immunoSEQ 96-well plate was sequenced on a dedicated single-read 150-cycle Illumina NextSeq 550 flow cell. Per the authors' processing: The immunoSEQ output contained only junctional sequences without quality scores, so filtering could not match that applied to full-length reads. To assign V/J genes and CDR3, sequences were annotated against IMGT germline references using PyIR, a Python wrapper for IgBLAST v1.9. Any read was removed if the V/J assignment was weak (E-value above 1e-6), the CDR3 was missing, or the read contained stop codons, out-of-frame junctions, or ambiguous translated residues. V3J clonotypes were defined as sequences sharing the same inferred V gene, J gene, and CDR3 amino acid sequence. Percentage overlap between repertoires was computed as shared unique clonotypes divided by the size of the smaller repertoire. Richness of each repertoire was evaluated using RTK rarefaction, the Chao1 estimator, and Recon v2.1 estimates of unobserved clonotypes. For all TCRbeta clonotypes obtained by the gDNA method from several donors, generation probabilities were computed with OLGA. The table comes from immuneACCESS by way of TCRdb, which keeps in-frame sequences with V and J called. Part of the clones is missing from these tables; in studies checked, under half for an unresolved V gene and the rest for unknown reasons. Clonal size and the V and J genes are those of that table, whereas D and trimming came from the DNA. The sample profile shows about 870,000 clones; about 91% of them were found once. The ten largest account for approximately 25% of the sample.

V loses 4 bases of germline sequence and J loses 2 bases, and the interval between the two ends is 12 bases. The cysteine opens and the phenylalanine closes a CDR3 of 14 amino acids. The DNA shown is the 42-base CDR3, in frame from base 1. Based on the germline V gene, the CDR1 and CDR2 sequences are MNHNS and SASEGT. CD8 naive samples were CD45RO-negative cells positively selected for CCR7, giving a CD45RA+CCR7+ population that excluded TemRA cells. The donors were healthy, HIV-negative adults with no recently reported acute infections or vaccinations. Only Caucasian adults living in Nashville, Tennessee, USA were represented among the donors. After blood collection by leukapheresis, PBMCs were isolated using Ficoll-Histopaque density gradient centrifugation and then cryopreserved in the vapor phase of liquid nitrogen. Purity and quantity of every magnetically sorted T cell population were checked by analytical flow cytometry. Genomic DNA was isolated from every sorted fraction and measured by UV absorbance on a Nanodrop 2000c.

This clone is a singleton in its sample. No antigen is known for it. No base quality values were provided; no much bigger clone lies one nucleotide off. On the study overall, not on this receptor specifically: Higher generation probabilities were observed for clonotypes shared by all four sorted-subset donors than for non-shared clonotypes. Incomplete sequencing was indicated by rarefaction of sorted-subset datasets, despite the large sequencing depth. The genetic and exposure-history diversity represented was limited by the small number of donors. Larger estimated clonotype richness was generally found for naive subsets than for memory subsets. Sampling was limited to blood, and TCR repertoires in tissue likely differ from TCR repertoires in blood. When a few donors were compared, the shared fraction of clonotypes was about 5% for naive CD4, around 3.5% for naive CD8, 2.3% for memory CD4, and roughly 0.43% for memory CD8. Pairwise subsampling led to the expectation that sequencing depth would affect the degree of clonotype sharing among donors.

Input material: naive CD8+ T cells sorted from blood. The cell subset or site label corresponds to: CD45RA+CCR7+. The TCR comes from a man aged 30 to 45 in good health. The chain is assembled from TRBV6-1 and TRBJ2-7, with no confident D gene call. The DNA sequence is TGTGCCAGCAGTGCGTACGGACCTCCCTACGAGCAGTACTTC. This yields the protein CASSAYGPPYEQYF.